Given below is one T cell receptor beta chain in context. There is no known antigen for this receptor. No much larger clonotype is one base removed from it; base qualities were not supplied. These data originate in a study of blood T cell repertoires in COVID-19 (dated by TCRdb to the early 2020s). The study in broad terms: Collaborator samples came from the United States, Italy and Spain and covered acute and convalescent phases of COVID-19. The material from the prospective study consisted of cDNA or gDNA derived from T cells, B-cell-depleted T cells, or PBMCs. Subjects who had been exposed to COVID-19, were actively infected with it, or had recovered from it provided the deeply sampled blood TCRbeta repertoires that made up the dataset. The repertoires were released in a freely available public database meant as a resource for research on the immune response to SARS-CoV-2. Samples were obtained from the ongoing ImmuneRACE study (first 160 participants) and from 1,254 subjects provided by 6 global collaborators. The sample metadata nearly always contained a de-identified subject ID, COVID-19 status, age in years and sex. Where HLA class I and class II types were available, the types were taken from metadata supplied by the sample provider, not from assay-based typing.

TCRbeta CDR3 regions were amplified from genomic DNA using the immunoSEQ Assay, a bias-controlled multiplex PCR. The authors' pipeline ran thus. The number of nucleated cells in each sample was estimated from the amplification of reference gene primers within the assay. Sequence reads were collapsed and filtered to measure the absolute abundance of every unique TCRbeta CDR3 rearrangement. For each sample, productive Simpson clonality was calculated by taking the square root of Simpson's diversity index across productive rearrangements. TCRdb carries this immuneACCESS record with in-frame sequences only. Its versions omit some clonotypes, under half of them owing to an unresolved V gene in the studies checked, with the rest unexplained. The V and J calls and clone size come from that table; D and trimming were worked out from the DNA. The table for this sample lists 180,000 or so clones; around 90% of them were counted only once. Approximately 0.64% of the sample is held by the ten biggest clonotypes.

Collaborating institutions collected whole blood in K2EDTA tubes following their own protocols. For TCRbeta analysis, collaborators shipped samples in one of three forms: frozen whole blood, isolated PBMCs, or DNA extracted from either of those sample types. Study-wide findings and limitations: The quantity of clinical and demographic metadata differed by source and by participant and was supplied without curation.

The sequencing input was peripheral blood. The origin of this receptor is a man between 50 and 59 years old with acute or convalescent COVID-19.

The nucleotides are TGCAGCGTTGTCGGTCAGGGGCCATACGAGCAGTACTTC. Its protein product is CSVVGQGPYEQYF. This chain is built from TRBV29-1 and TRBJ2-7, with TRBD1 perhaps the D gene, on 6 matching bases. Looking up the germline V gene yields CDR1 SQVTM and CDR2 ANQGSEA. From the cysteine through the phenylalanine, the CDR3 covers 13 amino acids. Only the CDR3 portion is preserved as DNA: 39 bases, with reading frame beginning at the first base. Between the V and J ends, shortened by 4 bases and 4 bases respectively, the junction contains 14 bases.